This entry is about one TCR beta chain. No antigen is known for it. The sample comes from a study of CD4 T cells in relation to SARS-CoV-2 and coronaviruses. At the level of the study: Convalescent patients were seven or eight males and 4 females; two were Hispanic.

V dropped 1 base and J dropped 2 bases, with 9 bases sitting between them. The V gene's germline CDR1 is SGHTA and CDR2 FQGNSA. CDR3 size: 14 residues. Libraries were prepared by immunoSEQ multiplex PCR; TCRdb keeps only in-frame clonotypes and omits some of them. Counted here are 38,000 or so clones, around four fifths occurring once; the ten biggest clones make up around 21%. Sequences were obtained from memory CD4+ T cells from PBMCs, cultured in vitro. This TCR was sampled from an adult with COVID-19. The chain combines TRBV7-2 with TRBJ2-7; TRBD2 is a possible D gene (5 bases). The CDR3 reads CASSLGAGAYEQYF. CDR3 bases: TGTGCCAGCAGCTTAGGGGCGGGTGCCTACGAGCAGTACTTC.